This T cell receptor beta chain was documented in a study of blood T cell repertoires in COVID-19. The wider study: Acute and convalescent COVID-19 specimens originated in the United States, Italy and Spain.

Trimming took off 6 bases at V and 3 bases at J, with 18 bases between the two ends. CDR1 and CDR2 (germline): MNHEY, SVGEGT. This CDR3 region has 15 residues. The assay was immunoSEQ multiplex PCR, and TCRdb's table has in-frame clones only and misses some. The sample lists more than 150,000 clones; approximately 91% were seen once. The gene calls are TRBV6-2 or TRBV6-3 and TRBJ2-7; D is perhaps TRBD1 (5 bases). This receptor was obtained from a man in his 70s with active or convalescent COVID-19. Sequences were obtained from peripheral blood. The CDR3 nucleotides are TGTGCCAGCAGCCATGAGGCAGGGATGAGCTACGAGCAGTACTTC. As protein: CASSHEAGMSYEQYF.